The next 20 T cell receptor beta chains were all read from a single sample in a study of T cells in Graves' hyperthyroidism and ophthalmopathy. Authors of the study amplified TCR beta CDR3 regions from RNA transcripts. First-round RT-PCR targeting the TCR CDR3 was performed with the HTBI primer set. TCRdb re-called the multiplex PCR reads with MiXCR, one entry per CDR3 protein. Among a few hundred thousand distinct CDR3 sequences, about 45% were seen once, and the ten largest hold about 8%. The source material was peripheral blood or thyroid tissue (not recorded which). The receptors derive from a woman in her late teens or twenties with Graves' hyperthyroidism.

The chain recombines TRBV20-1 with TRBJ1-2; D perhaps matches TRBD1 (5 bases). From germline, CDR1 is DFQATT and CDR2 SNEGSKA (reference sequence). There are 12 residues in the CDR3. The V end lost 6 bases, the J end lost 5 bases, and 13 bases lay between the germline ends. CDR3 in DNA: TGCAGTGCGGACCGACAGCCATATGGCTACACCTTC. Translating gives CSADRQPYGYTF.

This clonotype was seen repeatedly, ten times or more. This chain joins TRBV29-1 and TRBJ2-2; 10 bases match TRBD1. This CDR3 is 15 amino acids long. Trimming cost V 3 bases and J 6 bases; bases outside gene matches: 7. CDR1 SQVTM and CDR2 ANQGSEA come from the germline V gene. The CDR3 coding sequence is TGCAGCGTTGATCTGGGACAGGGGTTACCCGGGGAGCTGTTTTTT. It yields the protein CSVDLGQGLPGELFF.

The rearrangement joins TRBV2 to TRBJ1-6, with 8 bases lining up with TRBD1. The CDR3 spans 14 residues. Trimming took 4 bases from V and 9 from J; bases not matched to a gene: 5. CDR1 is SNHLY and CDR2 is FYNNEI in the germline V gene. CDR3 amino acids: CASSGTGLSSPLHF. CDR3 nucleotide sequence: TGTGCCAGCAGTGGGACAGGGCTTAGTTCACCCCTCCACTTT.

The sample holds many counts of this clonotype. V and J are TRBV5-1 and TRBJ1-1; maybe TRBD1 (6 bases). V gave up 7 bases and J gave up 2 bases, with 21 bases separating them. The CDR3 loop spans 16 amino acids. In germline, CDR1 is SGHRS, CDR2 YFSETQ. Here the CDR3 reads CASGSDSVTLNTEAFF. CDR3 coding DNA: TGCGCCAGCGGCTCGGACAGCGTAACCCTCAACACTGAAGCTTTCTTT.

Details on this clonotype: A read error may be the cause here, since a much bigger clone is one base away. CDR3 residues: CAIRRTSGTANTGEPFF. CDR3 DNA sequence: TGTGCCATCAGGAGAACTAGCGGTACCGCGAACACCGGGGAGCCGTTTTTT. The chain couples TRBV10-3 to TRBJ2-2, with TRBD2 matching 8 bases. The germline CDR1 and CDR2 sequences are ENHRY and SYGVKD. The CDR3 runs to 17 residues.

Only one count was recorded for this clonotype. The J gene is TRBJ2-5, the V gene TRBV20-1, with 7 bases matching TRBD2. The CDR3 contains 15 residues. V trimming: 7 bases; J trimming: 3 bases; junction bases outside the gene matches: 14. Germline-derived CDR1 and CDR2 are DFQATT and SNEGSKA (reference sequence). The CDR3 coding sequence is TGCAGTGTCGACGGGAGGATGACAGCTGAAGAGACCCAGTACTTC. Translation gives CSVDGRMTAEETQYF.

The chain uses TRBV19 and TRBJ2-2, with D tentatively TRBD2 (10 bases). CDR1 is LNHDA, CDR2 SQIVND, per germline (reference sequence). Trimming removed 7 bases from V and 4 bases from J, with 25 bases in between. CDR3 length: 18 residues. The CDR3 protein is CASTILAGQGRGTGELFF. The DNA of the CDR3 is TGTGCCAGTACCATACTAGCGGGACAGGGTCGAGGCACCGGGGAGCTGTTTTTT.

This clonotype was seen repeatedly, ten times or more. This chain connects TRBV4-3 to TRBJ2-7; TRBD1 might be the D (5 bases). The CDR3 is 13 residues long. Germline V gene sequence: CDR1 LGHNA, CDR2 YSLEER. Trimming pared 0 bases from V and 6 bases from J, leaving 9 bases between. The CDR3 spells CASSQDNRSEQYF. The CDR3 bases are TGCGCCAGCAGCCAAGATAACAGGTCCGAGCAGTACTTC.

In this sample, this clonotype turned up many times. This chain connects TRBV18 to TRBJ2-6; D unresolved. The germline V gene has CDR1 KGHSH and CDR2 LQKENI. With 2 bases removed from V and 0 bases from J, the gap between germline ends came to 5 bases. This CDR3 contains 15 residues. This CDR3 is CASSPFPSGANVLTF. In DNA form, the CDR3 reads TGTGCCAGCTCACCATTCCCCTCTGGGGCCAACGTCCTGACTTTC.

On this clonotype: Here the CDR3 omits its conserved ending phenylalanine or tryptophan, so a read error is the likely source. The limits of the CDR3 on the DNA are not certain, so only TCRdb's listed CDR3 is given. The chain employs TRBV24-1 and TRBJ1-3; TRBD1, the table's D call, was not compared with the DNA. Per germline, CDR1 KGHDR and CDR2 SFDVKD. Counting both end residues, the CDR3 totals 10 amino acids. CDR3 sequence: CATRQGGYNT.

About this clonotype itself: A much larger clone is a single base away; this may be a read error. The chain is built from TRBV5-4 and TRBJ1-3, with D maybe TRBD1 (5 bases). V was pared by 4 bases and J by 0 bases, with 20 bases between. Per the germline V gene, CDR1 is SGHNT and CDR2 is YYREEE (reference sequence). CDR3 size: 18 residues. In DNA form, the CDR3 reads TGTGCCAGCAGCCAGTGGGTGCAGGGCACTCACTCTGGAAACACCATATATTTT. Residues: CASSQWVQGTHSGNTIYF.

This clonotype appeared many times. The chain employs TRBV5-1 and TRBJ1-5, with D possibly matching TRBD1 (6 bases). CDR1 is SGHRS and CDR2 is YFSETQ in the germline V gene. This CDR3 is built from 15 residues. With 0 bases removed from V and 7 bases from J, the gap between germline ends came to 14 bases. Here the CDR3 DNA reads TGCGCCAGCAGCTTGGATCAGGGGCTCGACCAGCCCCAGCATTTT. It specifies CASSLDQGLDQPQHF.

This clonotype was found many times. V usage is TRBV3-1 and J usage is TRBJ1-2; 12 nucleotides align to TRBD1. This CDR3 spans 15 amino acids. V lost 3 bases and J lost 7; bases outside the gene matches: 6. The germline gives CDR1 LGHDT, CDR2 YNNKEL (reference sequence). The CDR3 spells CASSHLGTGGAGYTF. CDR3 bases: TGTGCCAGCAGCCATCTTGGGACAGGGGGCGCTGGCTACACCTTC.

Ten or more counts support this clonotype. This chain joins TRBV7-9 and TRBJ2-7, with D perhaps TRBD2 (5 bases). CDR3 length: 12 amino acids. CDR1 and CDR2 (germline): SEHNR, FQNEAQ (reference sequence). Trimming pared 5 bases from V and 7 bases from J, leaving 12 bases between. CDR3 loop: CASSQFTGEQYF. CDR3 nucleotides: TGTGCCAGCAGCCAATTTACGGGGGAGCAGTACTTC. The variable domain in full, completed from reference TRBV7-9 and TRBJ2-7, reads DTGVSQNPRHKITKRGQNVTFRCDPISEHNRLYWYRQTLGQGPEFLTYFQNEAQLEKSRLLSDRFSAERPKGSFSTLEIQRTEQGDSAMYLCASSQFTGEQYFGPGTRLTVT.

This clonotype was observed at least ten times. The chain recombines TRBV4-1 with TRBJ2-5; D perhaps matches TRBD1 (6 bases). This CDR3 is 14 amino acids long. Trimming cost V 1 base and J 4 bases, with 10 bases left between them. Germline values: CDR1 MGHRA, CDR2 YSYEKL. The CDR3 nucleotides read TGCGCCAGCAGCCAAGTGGGGGCTGGAGAGACCCAGTACTTC. This sequence encodes CASSQVGAGETQYF.

This clonotype was seen repeatedly, ten times or more. CDR3 loop: CASSESGQGYSPLHF. In nucleotides, the CDR3 is TGTGCCAGCAGCGAATCGGGACAGGGGTATTCACCCCTCCACTTT. This chain uses TRBV5-8 with TRBJ1-6, with 10 bases matching TRBD1. The CDR3 covers 15 residues. Germline lookup yields CDR1 SGHTS and CDR2 YDEGEE. Trimming cost V 4 bases and J 8 bases; bases outside gene matches: 6.

The chain links TRBV14 to TRBJ1-3, with TRBD1 identical over 7 bases. Germline V lookup: CDR1 SGHDN, CDR2 FVKESK. V dropped 4 bases and J dropped 2; count of bases not matched to a gene: 5. CDR3 length equals 15 residues. CDR3 in amino acids: CASSLHRGAGNTIYF. CDR3 nucleotide sequence: TGTGCCAGCAGCCTCCACAGGGGCGCTGGAAACACCATATATTTT.

This clonotype was counted ten times or more. DNA for the CDR3: TGTGCCACCAGTGACTCTCGGACAGAACCGGATCAGCCCCAGCATTTT. Translated: CATSDSRTEPDQPQHF. V is TRBV24-1 and J is TRBJ1-5; possible D gene TRBD1, 6 bases. Germline V lookup: CDR1 KGHDR, CDR2 SFDVKD. This CDR3 has 16 residues. V lost 4 bases to trimming and J lost 5 bases, with 17 bases between them.

The sample holds one count of this clonotype. J is TRBJ1-2 and V is TRBV29-1; D perhaps matches TRBD1 (6 bases). The CDR3 has 13 residues. The germline gives CDR1 SQVTM, CDR2 ANQGSEA. V shed 4 bases and J shed 4 bases, with 13 bases lying between them. The CDR3 DNA follows: TGCAGCGTTGCTCAGGGGCAGGGCTATGGCTACACCTTC. Translating it yields CSVAQGQGYGYTF.

As to this clonotype: The CDR3 does not close with the conserved phenylalanine or tryptophan, likely indicating a read error. Because the CDR3's place on the DNA is in doubt, the DNA is left out and the CDR3 is given as listed by TCRdb. This chain links TRBV4-1 with TRBJ1-6. Inclusive of both ends, the CDR3 amounts to 9 amino acids. Per the germline V gene, CDR1 is MGHRA and CDR2 is YSYEKL. The chain's CDR3 is CASSRVGTS.